This T cell receptor (beta chain) was profiled in a study of blood T cells in healthy people across ages. To note about this clonotype: The antigen remains unidentified. An end of the junction does not agree with germline; a read error may underlie this.

Germline V CDR1 and CDR2: MRHNA, SNTAGT. The CDR3 loop spans 15 amino acids. Primers used in a second PCR of roughly 6 to 11 cycles were a sample-barcoded 5' primer and a J-beta primer mix. MiXCR, applied by TCRdb to the 5' RACE reads, yields one record per CDR3 protein. The sample carries 980,000 or so distinct CDR3 sequences, around 48% recorded once. Donor samples were obtained from healthy Caucasian individuals from Russia, aged 6 to 90. Study findings and constraints: Roughly linear declines in TCR beta diversity per million T cells occurred with age.

The chain carries TRBV6-4 and TRBJ2-3; 8 nucleotides match TRBD2. Sequenced: blood. This TCR was sampled from a young man in good health. Here the CDR3 DNA reads TGTGCCAACAGTGACGGACTAGCTAGCACAGATACGCAGTATTTT. Its translation: CANSDGLASTDTQYF.